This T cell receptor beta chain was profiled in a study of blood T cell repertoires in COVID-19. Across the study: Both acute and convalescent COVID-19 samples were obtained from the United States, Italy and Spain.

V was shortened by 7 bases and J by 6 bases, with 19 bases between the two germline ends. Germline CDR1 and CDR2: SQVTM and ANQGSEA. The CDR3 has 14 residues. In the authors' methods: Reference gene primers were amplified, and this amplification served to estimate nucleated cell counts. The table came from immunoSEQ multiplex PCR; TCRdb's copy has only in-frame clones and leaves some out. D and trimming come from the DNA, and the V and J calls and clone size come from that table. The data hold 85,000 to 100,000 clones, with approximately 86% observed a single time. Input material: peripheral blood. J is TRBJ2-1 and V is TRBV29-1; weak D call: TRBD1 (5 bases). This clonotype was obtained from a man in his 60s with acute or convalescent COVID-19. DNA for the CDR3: TGCAGCGCCGCTGGGGCAACGGTCCTCAATGAGCAGTTCTTC. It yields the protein CSAAGATVLNEQFF.